This is a list of T cell receptor beta chains from one sample in a study of preoperative IRX-2 immunotherapy in early breast cancer. Sequencing used immunoSEQ multiplex PCR; TCRdb keeps in-frame clones, though not all of them. The sample yields a few thousand clones, around 69% seen once. The specimen comprised tumor tissue, sampled after IRX-2 immunotherapy. The origin of the receptors is a human donor with breast cancer. CDR3s include the opening cysteine and the closing phenylalanine or tryptophan. The D gene is left open where the match is weak. Clone size appears in some rows only: once, few, many, or a class for an expanded clone.

J | size | D | V | CDR3 | DNA
TRBJ1-2 | . | . | TRBV7-2 | CASSPRGVYGYTF | TGTGCCAGCAGCCCCCGGGGGGTCTATGGCTACACCTTC
TRBJ2-4 | once | . | TRBV6-8 | CASSDPRGLKNIQYF | TGTGCCAGCAGTGACCCTCGGGGACTGAAAAACATTCAGTACTTC
TRBJ2-7 | medium-sized | TRBD2 | TRBV28 | CASNASGRAPGQYF | TGTGCCAGCAACGCTAGCGGGAGGGCCCCCGGGCAGTACTTC
TRBJ2-7 | . | TRBD2 | TRBV19 | CASSSTIKLAGIYEQYF | TGTGCCAGCAGTTCGACTATCAAGCTAGCGGGCATCTACGAGCAGTACTTC
TRBJ1-4 | . | . | TRBV11-3 | CASRRGLTATNEKLFF | TGTGCCAGCAGGAGGGGATTGACAGCAACTAATGAAAAACTGTTTTTT
TRBJ1-1 | . | . | TRBV23-1 | CASSLVRDIMNTEAFF | TGCGCCAGCAGCTTAGTGCGAGACATCATGAACACTGAAGCTTTCTTT
TRBJ2-1 | . | TRBD2 | TRBV11-3 | CASSLDQGLAGGDEQFF | TGTGCCAGCAGCTTGGATCAGGGACTAGCGGGAGGGGATGAGCAGTTCTTC
TRBJ1-2 | . | . | TRBV5-1 | CASSLGTEFYGYTF | TGCGCCAGCAGCTTGGGGACAGAATTCTATGGCTACACCTTC
TRBJ1-5 | few | . | TRBV28 | CASSLENSNQPQHF | TGTGCCAGCAGTTTAGAGAATAGCAATCAGCCCCAGCATTTT
TRBJ2-7 | . | TRBD2 | TRBV6-8 | CAVLRASGTYEQYF | TGTGCCGTCCTCAGGGCTAGCGGTACCTACGAGCAGTACTTC
TRBJ2-7 | . | TRBD2 | TRBV6-8 | CASSPQPAGASYEQYF | TGTGCCAGCAGCCCCCAGCCAGCGGGAGCGTCCTACGAGCAGTACTTC
TRBJ2-7 | . | . | TRBV6-8 | CASSLGTQTNEQYF | TGTGCCAGCAGCCTCGGGACCCAGACGAACGAGCAGTACTTC
TRBJ2-3 | . | . | TRBV2 | CASSEWWQVSDTQYF | TGTGCCAGCAGTGAATGGTGGCAGGTATCAGATACGCAGTATTTT
TRBJ2-5 | few | . | TRBV28 | CASSVSRGWRETQYF | TGTGCCAGTTCAGTTTCCCGGGGGTGGCGAGAGACCCAGTACTTC
TRBJ2-1 | . | . | TRBV6-8 | CASSDSILRTNEQFF | TGTGCCAGCAGTGACTCGATTCTAAGAACCAATGAGCAGTTCTTC
TRBJ2-6 | . | . | TRBV5-1 | CASSLVIGGANVLTF | TGCGCCAGCAGCTTGGTCATTGGGGGGGCCAACGTCCTGACTTTC
TRBJ1-2 | . | TRBD1 | TRBV28 | CASSFRDREERYGYTF | TGTGCCAGCAGTTTCCGTGACAGGGAGGAACGCTATGGCTACACCTTC
TRBJ2-3 | . | TRBD1 | TRBV5-1 | CASSLFGQGADTQYF | TGCGCCAGCAGCTTGTTCGGGCAGGGGGCAGATACGCAGTATTTT
TRBJ1-4 | . | . | TRBV11-3 | CASSLGTVGDEKLFF | TGTGCCAGCAGCTTAGGGACAGTCGGGGATGAAAAACTGTTTTTT
TRBJ2-7 | . | TRBD1 | TRBV28 | CASSPRGHYEQYF | TGTGCCAGCAGTCCCAGGGGGCACTACGAGCAGTACTTC
TRBJ2-5 | few | . | TRBV19 | CASSISAYQETQYF | TGTGCCAGTAGTATTTCGGCATACCAAGAGACCCAGTACTTC
TRBJ1-1 | . | . | TRBV18 | CASSVVGGMNTEAFF | TGTGCCAGCTCAGTTGTGGGGGGCATGAACACTGAAGCTTTCTTT
TRBJ2-7 | few | TRBD2 | TRBV11-3 | CASSLTSGTLSSYEQYF | TGTGCCAGCAGCTTGACTAGCGGGACCCTCAGCTCCTACGAGCAGTACTTC
TRBJ1-4 | medium-sized | . | TRBV18 | CASSSLRQATNEKLFF | TGTGCCAGCTCATCCCTCCGACAGGCAACTAATGAAAAACTGTTTTTT